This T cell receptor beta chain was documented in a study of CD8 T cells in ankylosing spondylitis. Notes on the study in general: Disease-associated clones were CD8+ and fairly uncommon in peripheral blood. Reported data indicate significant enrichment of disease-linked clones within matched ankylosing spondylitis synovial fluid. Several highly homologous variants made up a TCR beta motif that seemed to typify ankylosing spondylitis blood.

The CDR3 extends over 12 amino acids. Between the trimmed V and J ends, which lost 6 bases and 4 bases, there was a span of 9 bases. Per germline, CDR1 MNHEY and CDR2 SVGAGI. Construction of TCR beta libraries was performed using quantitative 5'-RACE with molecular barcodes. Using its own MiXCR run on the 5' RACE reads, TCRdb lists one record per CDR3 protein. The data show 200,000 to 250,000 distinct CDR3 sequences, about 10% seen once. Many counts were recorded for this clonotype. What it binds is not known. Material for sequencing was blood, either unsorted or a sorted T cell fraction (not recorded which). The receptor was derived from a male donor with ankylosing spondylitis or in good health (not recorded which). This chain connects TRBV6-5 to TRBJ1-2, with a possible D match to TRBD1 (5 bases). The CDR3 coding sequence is TGTGCCAGCAGGGGGGTCCCCTATGGCTACACCTTC. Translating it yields CASRGVPYGYTF.